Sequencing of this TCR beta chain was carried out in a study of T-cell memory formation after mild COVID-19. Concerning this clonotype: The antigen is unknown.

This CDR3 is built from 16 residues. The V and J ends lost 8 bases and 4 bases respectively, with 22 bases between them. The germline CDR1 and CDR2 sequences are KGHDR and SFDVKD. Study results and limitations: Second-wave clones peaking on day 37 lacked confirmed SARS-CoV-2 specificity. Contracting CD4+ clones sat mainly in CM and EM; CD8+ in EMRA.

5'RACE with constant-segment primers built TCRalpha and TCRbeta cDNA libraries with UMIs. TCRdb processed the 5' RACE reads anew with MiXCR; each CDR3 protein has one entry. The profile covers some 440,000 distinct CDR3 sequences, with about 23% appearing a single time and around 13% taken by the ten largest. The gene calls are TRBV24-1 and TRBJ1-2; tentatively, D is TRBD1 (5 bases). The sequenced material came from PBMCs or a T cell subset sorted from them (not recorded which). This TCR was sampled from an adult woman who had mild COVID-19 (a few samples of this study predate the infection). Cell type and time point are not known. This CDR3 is CATIMPTPGDCYGYTF. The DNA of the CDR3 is TGTGCCACCATAATGCCGACGCCGGGGGACTGCTATGGCTACACCTTC.